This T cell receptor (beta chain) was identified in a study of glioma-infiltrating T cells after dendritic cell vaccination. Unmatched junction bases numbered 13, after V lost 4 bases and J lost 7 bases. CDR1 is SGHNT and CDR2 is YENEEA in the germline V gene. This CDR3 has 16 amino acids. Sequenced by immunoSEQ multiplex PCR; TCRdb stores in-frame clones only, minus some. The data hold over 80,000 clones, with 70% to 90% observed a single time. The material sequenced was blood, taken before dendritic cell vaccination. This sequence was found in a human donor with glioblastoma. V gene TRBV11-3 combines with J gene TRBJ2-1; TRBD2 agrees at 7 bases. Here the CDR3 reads CASSSNPSGYSNEQFF. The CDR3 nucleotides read TGTGCCAGCAGCTCCAACCCTAGCGGCTATTCGAATGAGCAGTTCTTC.